This T cell receptor (beta chain) comes out of a study of cytomegalovirus exposure and HLA in healthy donors. Amplification used 60 Vbeta primers and 13 Jbeta primers. The repertoire was sequenced with immunoSEQ multiplex PCR; TCRdb's copy has only in-frame clones and lacks some. The data hold about 180,000 clones, with about 81% observed a single time. Trimming left V 7 bases short and J 0 bases short, with 12 bases between. CDR3 length: 15 amino acids. Per the germline V gene, CDR1 is MNHEY and CDR2 is SVGAGI. The genes are TRBV6-5 and TRBJ2-2; unclear D gene. The material sequenced was PBMCs. The clonotype comes from a man aged 35 to 55 in good health and CMV-seronegative. CDR3 nucleotide sequence: TGTGCCAGCAACTTCGACTCAACGAACACCGGGGAGCTGTTTTTT. Protein sequence: CASNFDSTNTGELFF.